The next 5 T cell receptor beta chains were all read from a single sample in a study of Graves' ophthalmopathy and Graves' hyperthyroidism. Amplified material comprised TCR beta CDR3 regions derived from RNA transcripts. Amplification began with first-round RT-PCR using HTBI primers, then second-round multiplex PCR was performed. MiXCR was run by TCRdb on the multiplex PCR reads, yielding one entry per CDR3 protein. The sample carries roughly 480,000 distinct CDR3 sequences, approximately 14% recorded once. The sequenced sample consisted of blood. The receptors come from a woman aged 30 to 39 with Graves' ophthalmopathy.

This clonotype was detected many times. The CDR3 reads CASSARQGVNTEAFF. For the CDR3, the DNA is TGTGCCAGCAGCGCCAGACAGGGTGTGAACACTGAAGCTTTCTTT. The gene calls are TRBV14 and TRBJ1-1; 7 positions match TRBD1. This CDR3 spans 15 amino acids. The germline V gene has CDR1 SGHDN and CDR2 FVKESK. With V trimmed by 5 bases and J by 0 bases, 6 bases remained unmatched.

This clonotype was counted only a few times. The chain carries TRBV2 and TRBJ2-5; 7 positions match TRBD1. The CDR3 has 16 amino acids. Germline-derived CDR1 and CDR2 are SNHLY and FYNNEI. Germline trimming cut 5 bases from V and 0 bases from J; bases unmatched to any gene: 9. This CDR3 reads CASSPLGQKYQETQYF. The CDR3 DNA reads TGTGCCAGCAGTCCCCTGGGACAGAAATACCAAGAGACCCAGTACTTC.

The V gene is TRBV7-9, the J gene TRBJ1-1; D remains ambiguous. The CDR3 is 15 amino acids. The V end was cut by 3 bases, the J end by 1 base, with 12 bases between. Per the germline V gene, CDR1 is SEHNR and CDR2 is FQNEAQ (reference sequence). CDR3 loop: CASSLLNNANTEAFF. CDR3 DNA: TGTGCCAGCAGCTTGCTGAATAACGCGAACACTGAAGCTTTCTTT.

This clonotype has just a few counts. CDR3 sequence: CAWSVGRGAETQYF. Written as DNA, the CDR3 is TGTGCCTGGAGTGTCGGGCGCGGGGCCGAGACCCAGTACTTC. The rearrangement joins TRBV30 to TRBJ2-5; D perhaps matches TRBD2 (6 bases). CDR1 is GTSNPN and CDR2 is SVGIG in the germline V gene (reference sequence). The CDR3 loop spans 14 amino acids. The ends were cut back, 0 bases at V and 5 bases at J, with 13 bases in the middle.

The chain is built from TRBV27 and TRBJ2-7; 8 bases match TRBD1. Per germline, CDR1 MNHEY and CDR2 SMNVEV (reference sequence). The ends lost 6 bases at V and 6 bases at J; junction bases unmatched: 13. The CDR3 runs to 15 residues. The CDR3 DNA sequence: TGTGCCAGCAGGGGTACCAGGGGGCGCCTGCTCGAGCAGTACTTC. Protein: CASRGTRGRLLEQYF.